This is a list of T cell receptor beta chains from one sample in a study of T cells in Graves' hyperthyroidism and ophthalmopathy. Each CDR3 protein gets one entry after TCRdb re-called the multiplex PCR reads with MiXCR. The sample lists hundreds of thousands of distinct CDR3 sequences, 18% occurring once. Sequenced sample: blood. These receptor sequences come from a woman aged 45-65 years with Graves' hyperthyroidism that later progressed to Graves' ophthalmopathy. CDR3s include the opening cysteine and the closing phenylalanine or tryptophan. A D gene is named only where the DNA matches it firmly. Only some rows state a clone size, as once, few, many or a class for expanded clones.

size: many; D: TRBD1; V: TRBV27; J: TRBJ1-5; DNA: TGTGCCAGCAGTTTATACGCTTTGAGGGGGCTGGGGAATCAGCCCCAGCATTTT; CDR3: CASSLYALRGLGNQPQHF
size: many; D: TRBD1; V: TRBV20-1; J: TRBJ1-1; DNA: TGCAGTGCTAGAGAGACAGGGGGCTGGACTGAAGCTTTCTTT; CDR3: CSARETGGWTEAFF
size: few; D: TRBD2; V: TRBV11-3; J: TRBJ2-5; DNA: TGTGCCAGCAGCCTAGATGGGACTACTATCCAAGAGACCCAGTACTTC; CDR3: CASSLDGTTIQETQYF
size: .; D: TRBD1; V: TRBV5-4; J: TRBJ1-4; DNA: TGTGCCAGCAGCTCTGACAGGGGACCCTATGGGGATGAAAAACTGTTTTTT; CDR3: CASSSDRGPYGDEKLFF
size: .; D: .; V: TRBV9; J: TRBJ1-3; DNA: TGTGCCAGCAGCGTGGGAGAGGACTCTGGAAACACCATATATTTT; CDR3: CASSVGEDSGNTIYF
size: few; D: TRBD1; V: TRBV6-1; J: TRBJ2-7; DNA: TGTGCCAGCAGCACCCCGGGACAGCCCAACTACGAGCAGTACTTC; CDR3: CASSTPGQPNYEQYF
size: many; D: .; V: TRBV12-3/TRBV12-4; J: TRBJ1-1; DNA: TGTGCCAGCAGTTTAGCGAGGGAATCAGGGGACACTGAAGCTTTCTTT; CDR3: CASSLARESGDTEAFF
size: many; D: TRBD1; V: TRBV6-1; J: TRBJ1-1; DNA: TGTGCCAGCAGTGAAGCCAGGGGGAATGAAGCTTTCTTT; CDR3: CASSEARGNEAFF
size: .; D: .; V: TRBV2; J: TRBJ2-7; DNA: TGTGCCAGCAGTCCCGGCCCCAGGGGCGAAAGCTCCTACGAGCAGTACTTC; CDR3: CASSPGPRGESSYEQYF
size: many; D: .; V: TRBV11-2; J: TRBJ1-6; DNA: TGTGCCAGCAGCTTAAGGGCAGGCGGGAGCTCCTATAATTCACCCCTCCACTTT; CDR3: CASSLRAGGSSYNSPLHF
size: many; D: .; V: TRBV12-3/TRBV12-4; J: TRBJ2-7; DNA: TGTGCCAGCAGAGCCCGCAGGGCCTCCTACGAGCAGTACTTC; CDR3: CASRARRASYEQYF
size: many; D: .; V: TRBV18; J: TRBJ1-2; DNA: TGTGCCAGCTCGTCCACGGGAGATTACTATGGCTACACCTTC; CDR3: CASSSTGDYYGYTF
size: few; D: .; V: TRBV12-3/TRBV12-4; J: TRBJ1-5; DNA: TGTGCCAGCAGCCCTATTATAGCAAGCAATCAGCCCCAGCATTTT; CDR3: CASSPIIASNQPQHF
size: few; D: .; V: TRBV27; J: TRBJ1-1; DNA: TGTGCCAGCAGTGCTCTAGGGGGGTGGAGCACTGAAGCTTTCTTT; CDR3: CASSALGGWSTEAFF
size: few; D: TRBD2; V: TRBV12-3/TRBV12-4; J: TRBJ2-1; DNA: TGTGCCAGCAGTCCCCCCCACTTAGCGGGGTACTCCTACAATGAGCAGTTCTTC; CDR3: CASSPPHLAGYSYNEQFF
size: few; D: TRBD1; V: TRBV27; J: TRBJ1-2; DNA: TGTGCCAGCAGTAAACAGGGGGGGACTGACTACACCTTC; CDR3: CASSKQGGTDYTF
size: few; D: .; V: TRBV4-1; J: TRBJ2-1; DNA: TGCGCCAGCAGCCAAGAGTATAACAATGAGCAGTTCTTC; CDR3: CASSQEYNNEQFF
size: few; D: .; V: TRBV6-7; J: TRBJ2-7; DNA: TGTGCCAGCAGTTACCAATCTAAGGGGTACGAGCAGTACTTC; CDR3: CASSYQSKGYEQYF
size: .; D: .; V: TRBV3-1; J: TRBJ2-7; DNA: TGTGCCAGCAGCCAAGGGACACCCTACGAGCAGTACTTC; CDR3: CASSQGTPYEQYF
size: .; D: .; V: TRBV2; J: TRBJ2-5; DNA: TGTGCCAGCAGTGAAAATAGTATCCTAGCGCGCTTCGGGGAGACCCAGTACTTC; CDR3: CASSENSILARFGETQYF
size: few; D: .; V: TRBV6-1; J: TRBJ1-1; DNA: TGTGCCACAAAGACCGGGAACACTGAAGCTTTCTTT; CDR3: CATKTGNTEAFF
size: .; D: .; V: TRBV5-1; J: TRBJ2-3; DNA: TGCGCCAGCAGCTCCCTGGGATCGGACGTGAGTACGCAGTATTTT; CDR3: CASSSLGSDVSTQYF
size: many; D: .; V: TRBV2; J: TRBJ1-1; DNA: TGTGCCAGTCGAGACCTGAGCATGAACACTGAAGCTTTCTTT; CDR3: CASRDLSMNTEAFF
size: few; D: .; V: TRBV6-2/TRBV6-3; J: TRBJ1-6; DNA: TGTGCCAGCAGTTATAGAGGGGACGAACCCCTCCACTTT; CDR3: CASSYRGDEPLHF
size: .; D: .; V: TRBV13; J: TRBJ2-7; DNA: TGTGCCAGCAGCTTAATGGGCGGGGATTCCTACGAGCAGTACTTC; CDR3: CASSLMGGDSYEQYF
size: few; D: .; V: TRBV12-3/TRBV12-4; J: TRBJ1-3; DNA: TGTGCCAGCAGCCACAGTACAGCTTCTGGAAACACCATATATTTT; CDR3: CASSHSTASGNTIYF
size: many; D: .; V: TRBV12-3/TRBV12-4; J: TRBJ2-5; DNA: TGTGCCAGCAGTTTCTGGGGACTAGAGACCCAGTACTTC; CDR3: CASSFWGLETQYF
size: few; D: .; V: TRBV6-1; J: TRBJ1-1; DNA: TGTGCCAGCAGTGATGGCGCTGAAGCTTTCTTT; CDR3: CASSDGAEAFF
size: .; D: .; V: TRBV12-3/TRBV12-4; J: TRBJ2-7; DNA: TGTGCCAGCAGTTCACGGACGCATCCCTACGAGCAGTACTTC; CDR3: CASSSRTHPYEQYF
size: many; D: TRBD1; V: TRBV20-1; J: TRBJ1-2; DNA: TGCAGTGCTGAGGATCCCCGGGACAGGGTCTATGGCTACACCTTC; CDR3: CSAEDPRDRVYGYTF
size: many; D: .; V: TRBV12-3/TRBV12-4; J: TRBJ1-2; DNA: TGTGCCAGCAGCCCCCCCGGGGGGGCGTGGGGCTACACCTTC; CDR3: CASSPPGGAWGYTF
size: many; D: TRBD1; V: TRBV18; J: TRBJ2-7; DNA: TGTGCCAGCTCACCACCCACGGGACAGTACGAGCAGTACTTC; CDR3: CASSPPTGQYEQYF
size: .; D: TRBD1; V: TRBV28; J: TRBJ1-1; DNA: TGTGCCAGCAGTCACGCCGGGACAGCGAACACTGAAGCTTTCTTT; CDR3: CASSHAGTANTEAFF
size: .; D: .; V: TRBV19; J: TRBJ2-6; DNA: TGTGCCAGTAGTATACAAATAGCGAGCTCTGGGGCCAACGTCCTGACTTTC; CDR3: CASSIQIASSGANVLTF
size: many; D: .; V: TRBV20-1; J: TRBJ2-3; DNA: TGCAGTGCCCCTGGGTGGGGGCGGTCGAGCACAGATACGCAGTATTTT; CDR3: CSAPGWGRSSTDTQYF
size: .; D: TRBD1; V: TRBV20-1; J: TRBJ2-7; DNA: TGCAATGCTAGACGGACAGGGGTGACCTACGAGCAGTACTTC; CDR3: CNARRTGVTYEQYF